This is a list of T cell receptor beta chains from one sample in a study of Graves' ophthalmopathy and Graves' hyperthyroidism. TCRdb re-derived calls from the multiplex PCR reads in MiXCR, one entry per CDR3 protein. The sample lists some 1.1 million distinct CDR3 sequences, about 40% seen once, with 11% in the top ten. The sequenced sample consisted of peripheral blood or thyroid tissue (not recorded which). The origin of the receptors is an adult man with Graves' hyperthyroidism. The CDR3 runs from the conserved cysteine through the conserved F or W. The D gene is left open where the match is weak.

cdr3_aa,v_call,d_call
CSGSGGSYEQYF,TRBV29-1,TRBD2
CASSIRTSGHTGELFF,TRBV19,TRBD2
CAIAELNSNYGYTF,TRBV10-3,NA
CASSPASGSPEQYF,TRBV7-3,TRBD2
CASSSDAGGYGQPQHF,TRBV27,TRBD1
CASMTEDTEAFF,TRBV2,NA
CSAVAVRVDEQYF,TRBV20-1,NA
CASSRLAGGPNEQFF,TRBV19,TRBD2
CASSLIRQDEAFF,TRBV7-2,NA
CASSGLDRVDGYTF,TRBV10-2,TRBD1
CASSLGAGIYGYTF,TRBV7-9,NA
CATSAGSVGTNEKLFF,TRBV24-1,NA
CASSLGSRGGIGGETQYF,TRBV7-2,TRBD1
CASRTTGSGTGELFF,TRBV12-3/TRBV12-4,TRBD1
CASSHSGGGNQPQHF,TRBV3-1,NA
CASRPDGGAGELFF,TRBV4-3,NA
CASGHPGTQYF,TRBV12-3/TRBV12-4,NA
CASRLGRSSYEQYF,TRBV2,NA
CASSLDYRPGPRRKEKLFF,TRBV27,NA
CAISVEYPGNEQFF,TRBV10-3,NA
CASSIGEGPSYEQYF,TRBV19,NA
CASSSGTSEETQYF,TRBV7-3,TRBD2
CASSETGGLNTGELFF,TRBV7-3,TRBD1
CSGDTGQGAYGYTF,TRBV29-1,TRBD1
CSVEDARAVDTQYF,TRBV29-1,NA
CSVDAVGGQKLFF,TRBV29-1,NA
CASSLRRAGGYTF,TRBV5-6,NA
CASSQSGFNQPQHF,TRBV7-9,NA
CASSIGVGAFAYSNQPQHF,TRBV19,NA
CASSSPDRGAFFGGELFF,TRBV25-1,TRBD1
CAWRSATGELFF,TRBV30,NA
CSVEGGPGASYF,TRBV29-1,NA
CASSCNIGPTCEQYF,TRBV7-9,NA
CASSPFLYGYTF,TRBV12-3/TRBV12-4,NA
CASSCSGQSYEQYF,TRBV6-5,NA
CASTRDGSSGNTIYF,TRBV19,NA
CAIMGEGVAETQYF,TRBV10-3,NA
CANSLVGGQPQHF,TRBV5-1,NA
CSARDTNEKLFF,TRBV20-1,NA
CASSERVLAGSSEQYF,TRBV2,TRBD2